Each of the 14 T cell receptor beta chains below was sequenced from the same sample in a study of blood T cell repertoires in COVID-19 (dated by TCRdb to the early 2020s). Library generation was performed with the immunoSEQ multiplex PCR assay. What TCRdb holds here is the immuneACCESS table cut down to in-frame rearrangements. Part of the clones is not present; checked against another copy, under half of the missing clones reflect an unresolved V gene, and the others are unexplained. This sample is represented by over 250,000 clones; roughly 88% of them were singletons. Of the sample, just under 1% falls within the top ten clones. Sequencing was done on a sample of PBMCs or T cells enriched from blood (not recorded which). All receptors derive from a woman in her 30s who had recovered from COVID-19.

Here the CDR3 DNA reads TGTGCCAGCAGCTTTTCCGGGGATACCGGGGAGCTGTTTTTT. This encodes CASSFSGDTGELFF. V usage is TRBV7-6 and J usage is TRBJ2-2, with D maybe TRBD2 (5 bases). Germline loops: CDR1 SGHVS, CDR2 FNYEAQ. Trimming took 3 bases from V and 5 from J, leaving 10 bases between them. The CDR3 covers 14 residues.

The chain links TRBV27 to TRBJ2-3; 7 bases fit TRBD2. V gave up 3 bases and J gave up 4 bases; unmatched junction bases: 4. CDR1 is MNHEY and CDR2 is SMNVEV in the germline V gene (reference sequence). CDR3 length equals 14 residues. The DNA for the CDR3 is TGTGCCAGCAGTTTTGGCGGGAGCGCAGATACGCAGTATTTT. It codes for CASSFGGSADTQYF.

The chain links TRBV5-6 to TRBJ2-2; the match to TRBD1 covers 7 bases. J lost 0 bases, V lost 4 bases, and 6 bases had no gene match. CDR1 and CDR2 (germline): SGHDT, YYEEEE. This CDR3 has 16 residues. The CDR3 spells CASSLLGTANTGELFF. DNA of the CDR3: TGTGCCAGCAGCCTTCTTGGGACAGCGAACACCGGGGAGCTGTTTTTT. Full variable domain (remainder filled in from reference TRBV5-6 and TRBJ2-2): DAGVTQSPTHLIKTRGQQVTLRCSPKSGHDTVSWYQQALGQGPQFIFQYYEEEERQRGNFPDRFSGHQFPNYSSELNVNALLLGDSALYLCASSLLGTANTGELFFGEGSRLTVL.

This chain uses TRBV12-3 or TRBV12-4 with TRBJ1-2; D gene unclear. V was shortened by 7 bases and J by 8 bases, with 17 bases between the two germline ends. The CDR3 is 13 amino acids. The CDR3 DNA reads TGTGCCAGCACCCTGGCCGAGTGGGCCGGCTACACCTTC. This codes for CASTLAEWAGYTF.

This rearrangement joins TRBV3-1 (or the pseudogene TRBV3-2) to TRBJ2-1; tentative D call: TRBD2 (5 bases). The germline V gene encodes CDR1 LGHDT and CDR2 YNNKEL (reference sequence). V shed 5 bases and J shed 5 bases, with 19 bases lying between them. This CDR3 is built from 16 residues. The CDR3 spells CASSKGRRGSDNEQFF. In DNA, the CDR3 is TGTGCCAGCAGCAAAGGTAGAAGAGGGAGCGACAATGAGCAGTTCTTC.

The DNA of the CDR3 is TGTGCCAGCAGCGCCGGGACAGACTATGGCTACACCTTC. Translation gives CASSAGTDYGYTF. The V gene is TRBV11-3, the J gene TRBJ1-2; 7 bases are shared with TRBD1. The CDR3 runs 13 residues. V lost 5 bases and J lost 3; bases outside the gene matches: 3. The germline gives CDR1 SGHNT, CDR2 YENEEA.

V is TRBV3-1 (or the pseudogene TRBV3-2) and J is TRBJ1-2; the D gene is possibly TRBD1 (5 bases). Trimming removed 7 bases from V and 7 bases from J, with 28 bases in between. The germline V gene encodes CDR1 LGHDT and CDR2 YNNKEL (reference sequence). CDR3 size: 17 residues. The CDR3 sequence: CASNQSDSGYTYGGYTF. Written as DNA, the CDR3 is TGTGCCAGCAACCAGTCAGATTCAGGGTATACATACGGTGGCTACACCTTC.

The chain employs TRBV5-4 and TRBJ2-4; TRBD1 matches 8 bases. In germline, CDR1 is SGHNT, CDR2 YYREEE (reference sequence). The CDR3 totals 16 residues. With V trimmed by 4 bases and J by 0 bases, 6 bases remained unmatched. Written as DNA, the CDR3 is TGTGCCAGCAGCACTCCAGGGGGCATAGCCAAAAACATTCAGTACTTC. Amino acids: CASSTPGGIAKNIQYF. Complete variable domain (other parts from reference TRBV5-4 and TRBJ2-4): ETGVTQSPTHLIKTRGQQVTLRCSSQSGHNTVSWYQQALGQGPQFIFQYYREEENGRGNFPPRFSGLQFPNYSSELNVNALELDDSALYLCASSTPGGIAKNIQYFGAGTRLSVL.

The V call is TRBV27, the J call TRBJ2-7, with 10 bases identical to TRBD1. The junction had 6 bases not matched to a gene; V was cut back by 10 bases and J by 3 bases. The CDR3 has 13 amino acids. Germline V gene data show CDR1 as MNHEY and CDR2 as SMNVEV (reference sequence). The chain's CDR3 is CANPGTGDYEQYF. CDR3 DNA: TGTGCCAACCCCGGGACAGGGGACTACGAGCAGTACTTC.

The chain has TRBV27 and TRBJ1-6, with 10 positions matching TRBD1. J lost 10 bases, V lost 5 bases, and 11 bases had no gene match. Germline V gene data show CDR1 as MNHEY and CDR2 as SMNVEV (reference sequence). The CDR3 extends over 16 amino acids. The CDR3 loop is CASSHPRQGAFSPLHF. The DNA of the CDR3 is TGTGCCAGCAGTCACCCCCGACAGGGGGCTTTCTCACCCCTCCACTTT.

This clone was seen a handful of times. This chain links TRBV7-6 with TRBJ2-7, with 9 bases identical to TRBD1. The germline V gene encodes CDR1 SGHVS and CDR2 FNYEAQ. This CDR3 is 16 amino acids long. With 4 bases clipped from V and 3 bases from J, the junction kept 10 bases outside the gene matches. CDR3 protein: CASSSLPGQGNYEQYF. The CDR3 bases are TGTGCCAGCAGCTCTCTTCCGGGACAGGGAAACTACGAGCAGTACTTC.

The chain recombines TRBV6-4 with TRBJ1-2; possibly TRBD1 for D (5 bases). The CDR3 is 17 residues long. Germline CDR1 reads MRHNA; CDR2 reads SNTAGT. V was trimmed by 0 bases and J by 6 bases, leaving 20 bases between them. Written as DNA, the CDR3 is TGTGCCAGCAGTGACTCGGGGGAGGAGGGTACTACCGATGGCTACACCTTC. Translating it yields CASSDSGEEGTTDGYTF.

The chain combines TRBV6-2 or TRBV6-3 with TRBJ2-7, with 13 nucleotides matching TRBD2. V trimming: 2 bases; J trimming: 7 bases; junction bases outside the gene matches: 2. The CDR3 has 14 amino acids. Germline V gene lookup returns CDR1 MNHEY and CDR2 SVGEGT. The CDR3 region is CASSYTGLAGEQYF. The CDR3 DNA sequence: TGTGCCAGCAGTTACACGGGACTAGCGGGGGAGCAGTACTTC.

The gene calls are TRBV11-2 and TRBJ2-5; TRBD2 matches at 12 bases. The CDR3 runs 16 residues. V lost 4 bases to trimming and J lost 5 bases; unmatched junction nucleotides: 8. The germline gives CDR1 SGHAT, CDR2 FQNNGV. The CDR3, as DNA: TGTGCCAGCAGCTGGACTAGCGGGAAGTTTACGGAGACCCAGTACTTC. Amino acid sequence: CASSWTSGKFTETQYF.